This TCR beta chain was observed in a study of cytomegalovirus exposure and HLA in healthy donors (dated by TCRdb to about 2017). At the level of the whole study: The 500 to 800 repertoires of the first cohort and the roughly 120 validation repertoires were produced on the same platform, according to a later analysis. The study aimed to test whether cataloging public T cell receptors could reveal signatures of past pathogen exposure. In addition to the first cohort of 500 to 850 subjects, a separate validation cohort of 100 to 150 different subjects was used. The study combined high-throughput TCR immunosequencing, statistical association of individual TCRs with disease status, and machine learning to predict cytomegalovirus infection status. Beyond this particular receptor, the publication reports: While some public TCRs were present in many individuals, most TCR sequences turned up only very rarely across donors. Subsequent analysis determined that TCRs grouped into clusters in the first cohort also showed a tendency toward co-occurrence across the 90 to 150 validation repertoires, and 85% to 95% of cluster scores exceeded 0. The authors suggested that the approach could potentially be extended to other disease states and immunological phenotypes. The study gave a list of more than 150 TCR beta chains associated with cytomegalovirus. The validation cohort had no HLA typing available for a later analysis, so co-occurrence within that cohort was assessed over all 110 or so repertoires. A few of the identified cytomegalovirus-associated TCR beta chains were confirmed in vitro to be specific for cytomegalovirus antigens. In both the original and validation cohorts, the classifier was reported to diagnose cytomegalovirus status with high specificity and sensitivity.

For CDR1 and CDR2, the germline V gene (reference sequence) lists SEHNR and FQNEAQ. The CDR3 contains 16 residues, cysteine and phenylalanine counted. The kept DNA is CDR3 alone, 48 bases in frame from the first base. V lost 5 bases and J lost 2 bases; the stretch between them is 13 bases long. With respect to this clone: Its antigen is not yet known. No much larger clonotype is one base removed from it; base qualities were not supplied.

The donors belonged to the validation cohort of about 130 subjects, which was separate from the 666-subject first cohort. Library preparation used the immunoSEQ multiplex PCR assay. From the authors' description of their analysis: A statistical classification framework was built for diagnosing cytomegalovirus status from the catalog of TCR beta chain sequences. TCRdb provides this immuneACCESS table in a form limited to in-frame rearrangements. Some clones are lacking; in checked studies, under half of them reflect an unresolved V gene, and why the rest are absent is not known. The V and J calls and clone size are taken from that table; D and trimming were inferred from the DNA. The sample table holds around 150,000 clones, of which roughly nine tenths were seen once. Around a tenth of the sample lies in the top ten.

Source material: PBMCs. The sequence derives from a woman aged 18-29 years in good health and CMV-seropositive. The chain is encoded by TRBV7-9 joined to TRBJ2-6, with TRBD1 tentatively as D gene (5 bases match). The DNA sequence is TGTGCCAGCAGCCTCGTTCAGGGTCCTGGGGCCAACGTCCTGACTTTC. This translates into CASSLVQGPGANVLTF.